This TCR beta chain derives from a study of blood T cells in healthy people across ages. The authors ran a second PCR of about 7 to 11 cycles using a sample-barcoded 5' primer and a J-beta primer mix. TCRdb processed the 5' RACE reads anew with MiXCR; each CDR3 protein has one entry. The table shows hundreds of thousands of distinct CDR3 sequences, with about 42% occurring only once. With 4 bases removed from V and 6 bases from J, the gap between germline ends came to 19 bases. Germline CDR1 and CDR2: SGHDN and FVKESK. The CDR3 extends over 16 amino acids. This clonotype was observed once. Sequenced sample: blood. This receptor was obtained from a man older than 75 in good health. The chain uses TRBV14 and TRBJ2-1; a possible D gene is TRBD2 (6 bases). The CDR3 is CASSLAGGVLPNEQFF. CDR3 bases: TGTGCCAGCAGCCTGGCGGGCGGGGTACTACCCAATGAGCAGTTCTTC.